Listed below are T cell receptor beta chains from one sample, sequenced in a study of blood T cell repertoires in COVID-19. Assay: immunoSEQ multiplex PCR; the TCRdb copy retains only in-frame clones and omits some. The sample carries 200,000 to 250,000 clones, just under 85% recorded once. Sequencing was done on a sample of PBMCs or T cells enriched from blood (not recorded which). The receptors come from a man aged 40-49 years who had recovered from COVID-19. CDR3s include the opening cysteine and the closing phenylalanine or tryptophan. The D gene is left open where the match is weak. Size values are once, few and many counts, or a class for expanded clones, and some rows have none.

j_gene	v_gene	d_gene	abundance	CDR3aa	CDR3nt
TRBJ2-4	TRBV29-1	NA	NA	CSVELGHQAKNIQYF	TGCAGCGTTGAATTGGGACACCAAGCCAAAAACATTCAGTACTTC
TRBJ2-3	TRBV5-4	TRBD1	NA	CASSFNPGQNTDTQYF	TGTGCCAGCAGCTTTAATCCGGGACAGAACACAGATACGCAGTATTTT
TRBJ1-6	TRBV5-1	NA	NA	CASSLAVGVGNSPLHF	TGCGCCAGCAGCTTGGCCGTAGGGGTTGGCAATTCACCCCTCCACTTT
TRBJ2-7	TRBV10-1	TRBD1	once	CASSERGQGYEQYF	TGCGCCAGCAGTGAGAGGGGACAGGGGTACGAGCAGTACTTC
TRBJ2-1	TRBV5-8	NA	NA	CASSSYNEQFF	TGTGCCAGCAGCTCTTACAATGAGCAGTTCTTC
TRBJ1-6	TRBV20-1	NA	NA	CSGGRVGLHF	TGCAGTGGGGGCAGGGTAGGCCTCCACTTT
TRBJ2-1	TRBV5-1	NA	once	CASSVNNNNEQFF	TGCGCCAGCAGCGTCAATAACAACAATGAGCAGTTCTTC
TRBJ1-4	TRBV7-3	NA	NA	CASTHQPPRPGETTNEKLFF	TGTGCCAGCACCCATCAACCACCTCGTCCAGGGGAGACAACTAATGAAAAACTGTTTTTT
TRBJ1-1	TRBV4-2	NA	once	CASSQVFQGNTEAFF	TGTGCCAGCAGCCAAGTGTTCCAGGGAAACACTGAAGCTTTCTTT
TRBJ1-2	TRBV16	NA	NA	CASSQFGNPAGDVNYGYTF	TGTGCCAGCAGCCAATTTGGGAACCCAGCAGGGGACGTTAACTATGGCTACACCTTC